The 11 T cell receptor beta chains reported below all come from one sample, sequenced in a study of blood T cell repertoires in COVID-19. Libraries were prepared by immunoSEQ multiplex PCR; TCRdb keeps only in-frame clonotypes and omits some of them. The sample holds around 300,000 clones, roughly 89% seen once. The sample was PBMCs or T cells enriched from blood (not recorded which). The receptors stem from a woman in her twenties or thirties who had recovered from COVID-19.

This chain joins TRBV2 and TRBJ2-2; TRBD2 is a possible D gene (5 bases). The CDR3 loop spans 13 amino acids. Germline V lookup: CDR1 SNHLY, CDR2 FYNNEI. V shed 2 bases and J shed 7 bases, with 8 bases lying between them. The CDR3 DNA reads as TGTGCCAGCAGTGAAATGGGAGTCGGGGAGCTGTTTTTT. It yields the protein CASSEMGVGELFF.

The chain recombines TRBV5-8 with TRBJ1-5; D remains unclear. Germline-derived CDR1 and CDR2 are SGHTS and YDEGEE. The CDR3 covers 15 residues. Trimming took 1 base from V and 0 from J, leaving 8 bases between them. This CDR3 reads CASSLNSNSNQPQHF. CDR3 nucleotide sequence: TGTGCCAGCAGCTTGAATTCAAATAGCAATCAGCCCCAGCATTTT. Combining the CDR3 with reference TRBV5-8 and TRBJ1-5 gives the whole variable domain EAGVTQSPTHLIKTRGQQATLRCSPISGHTSVYWYQQALGLGLQFLLWYDEGEERNRGNFPPRFSGRQFPNYSSELNVNALELEDSALYLCASSLNSNSNQPQHFGDGTRLSIL.

This clone was observed once. V usage is TRBV5-1 and J usage is TRBJ2-1; 8 bases line up with TRBD1. The CDR3 sequence is 16 residues long. Trimming removed 0 bases from V and 7 bases from J; junction bases left unmatched: 9. Germline loops: CDR1 SGHRS, CDR2 YFSETQ. The CDR3 reads CASSLDATGVRNEQFF. The CDR3 DNA reads TGCGCCAGCAGCTTGGATGCGACAGGGGTTAGAAATGAGCAGTTCTTC.

The chain recombines TRBV7-6 with TRBJ2-1; D unclear. V was clipped by 5 bases and J by 8 bases, with 28 bases between them. Germline CDR1 and CDR2: SGHVS and FNYEAQ. CDR3 length: 18 residues. CDR3 DNA sequence: TGTGCCAGCAGCCTGTGGGCAGGTCTCTACTCGTTGGCAGATGAGCAGTTCTTC. As protein: CASSLWAGLYSLADEQFF.

The chain carries TRBV4-3 and TRBJ1-2, with 9 nucleotides matching TRBD1. Germline CDR1 and CDR2: LGHNA and YSLEER. Losses at the gene ends were 3 bases for V and 6 bases for J; bases not matched to a gene: 5. There are 14 residues in the CDR3. CDR3 nucleotide sequence: TGCGCCAGCAGCCATGGGGACAGGGTAAATGGCTACACCTTC. As protein: CASSHGDRVNGYTF.

In this sample, this clone turned up once. The chain links TRBV28 to TRBJ1-5; the match to TRBD1 covers 9 bases. V shed 4 bases and J 3 bases; nucleotides not matched to a gene: 10. CDR3 length equals 17 residues. In germline, CDR1 is MDHEN, CDR2 SYDVKM. In nucleotides, the CDR3 is TGTGCCAGCAGTTCCCTACAGGGGGCCCTCTCCAATCAGCCCCAGCATTTT. Residues: CASSSLQGALSNQPQHF.

The J gene is TRBJ2-7, the V gene TRBV4-2; 7 nucleotides match TRBD2. J lost 0 bases, V lost 4 bases, and 12 bases had no gene match. The CDR3 covers 17 residues. Per germline, CDR1 LGHNA and CDR2 YNFKEQ. Written as DNA, the CDR3 is TGTGCCAGCAGCCCAAAGGGAGGGGTTGAGAGCTCCTACGAGCAGTACTTC. Protein sequence: CASSPKGGVESSYEQYF.

The V gene is TRBV7-2, the J gene TRBJ1-6, with no clear D. In germline, CDR1 is SGHTA, CDR2 FQGNSA. The ends were cut back, 1 base at V and 9 bases at J, with 13 bases in the middle. This CDR3 contains 15 residues. The CDR3 coding sequence is TGTGCCAGCAGCTTAGGAGGGCCTTCGAGTTCACCCCTCCACTTT. Translating gives CASSLGGPSSSPLHF.

The rearrangement uses TRBV29-1 and TRBJ1-2; 10 bases are shared with TRBD1. The CDR3 sequence is 14 residues long. Germline CDR1 SQVTM, CDR2 ANQGSEA. The ends lost 6 bases at V and 6 bases at J; junction bases unmatched: 10. The CDR3 DNA sequence: TGCAGCGTCAGAATGACAGGGGGCGGTGATGGCTACACCTTC. Translated: CSVRMTGGGDGYTF.

This rearrangement joins TRBV2 to TRBJ2-1, with 7 bases that match TRBD1. J was trimmed by 9 bases and V by 5 bases; bases with no gene match: 16. Looked up from germline, CDR1 is SNHLY and CDR2 is FYNNEI. This CDR3 comprises 16 residues. CDR3 region: CASSQHRGPYKGEQFF. The CDR3 bases are TGTGCCAGCAGTCAACACAGGGGACCGTACAAGGGTGAGCAGTTCTTC.

This clone was seen a handful of times. V and J are TRBV18 and TRBJ2-7; D possibly corresponds to TRBD2 (6 bases). CDR3 length: 15 residues. Germline V gene lookup returns CDR1 KGHSH and CDR2 LQKENI. V was shortened by 3 bases and J by 4 bases, with 16 bases between the two germline ends. CDR3 region: CASSPIPGLHYEQYF. The CDR3 coding sequence is TGTGCCAGCTCACCGATTCCGGGACTCCATTACGAGCAGTACTTC.